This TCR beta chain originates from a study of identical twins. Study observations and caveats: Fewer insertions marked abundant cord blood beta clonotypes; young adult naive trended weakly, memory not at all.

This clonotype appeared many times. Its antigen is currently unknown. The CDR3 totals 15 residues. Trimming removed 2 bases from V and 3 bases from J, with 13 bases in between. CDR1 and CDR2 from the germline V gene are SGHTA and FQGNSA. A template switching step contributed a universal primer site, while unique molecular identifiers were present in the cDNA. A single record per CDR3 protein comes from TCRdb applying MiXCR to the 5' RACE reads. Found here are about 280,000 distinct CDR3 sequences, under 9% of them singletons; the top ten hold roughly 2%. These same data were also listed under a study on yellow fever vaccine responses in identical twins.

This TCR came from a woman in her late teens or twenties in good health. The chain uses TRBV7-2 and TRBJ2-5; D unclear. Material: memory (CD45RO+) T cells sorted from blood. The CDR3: CASSLPPVVKETQYF. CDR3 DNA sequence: TGTGCCAGCAGCTTACCCCCCGTGGTGAAAGAGACCCAGTACTTC.